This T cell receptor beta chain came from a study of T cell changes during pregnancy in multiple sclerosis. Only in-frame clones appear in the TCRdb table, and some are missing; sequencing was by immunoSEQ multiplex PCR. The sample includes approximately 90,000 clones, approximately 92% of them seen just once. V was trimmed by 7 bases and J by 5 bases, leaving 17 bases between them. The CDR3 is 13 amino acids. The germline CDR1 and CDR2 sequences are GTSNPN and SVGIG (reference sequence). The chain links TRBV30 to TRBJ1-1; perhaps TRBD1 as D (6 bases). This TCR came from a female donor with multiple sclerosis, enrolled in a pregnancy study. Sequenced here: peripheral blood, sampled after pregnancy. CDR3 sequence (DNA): TGTGCCTCTAATCGGGGAGGGGGTACTGAAGCTTTCTTT. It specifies CASNRGGGTEAFF.